Below are 13 T cell receptor beta chains sequenced from a single sample in a study of T-cell memory formation after mild COVID-19. TCRdb itself ran the 5' RACE reads through MiXCR, one entry per CDR3 protein. This sample has under 250,000 distinct CDR3 sequences, with roughly a tenth found just once. Sequencing was carried out using PBMCs or a T cell subset sorted from them (not recorded which). All receptors come from a man in his late teens or twenties who had mild COVID-19 (a few samples of this study predate the infection). Cell type and time point are not known.

The V gene is TRBV4-3, the J gene TRBJ1-1; TRBD1 is a possible D gene (5 bases). The germline V and J ends were trimmed by 4 bases and 5 bases, with 11 bases remaining between them. Per germline, CDR1 LGHNA and CDR2 YSLEER. CDR3 size: 13 residues. CDR3 amino acids: CASSRGSGTEAFF. CDR3 DNA sequence: TGCGCCAGCAGCCGGGGCAGTGGGACTGAAGCTTTCTTT.

The chain has TRBV6-5 and TRBJ1-2; weak D call: TRBD1 (6 bases). Trimming pared 0 bases from V and 5 bases from J, leaving 13 bases between. The CDR3 spans 15 residues. Germline V gene sequence: CDR1 MNHEY, CDR2 SVGAGI. The CDR3 region is CASSYSGGGGYGYTF. CDR3 nucleotides: TGTGCCAGCAGTTACTCAGGTGGAGGGGGGTATGGCTACACCTTC.

The chain uses TRBV29-1 and TRBJ2-1, with a tentative D call TRBD2 (6 bases). Deletions cut 7 bases from V and 0 bases from J, with 10 bases between. From germline, CDR1 is SQVTM and CDR2 ANQGSEA. The CDR3 runs to 13 residues. The CDR3 coding sequence is TGCAGCGCCGGGGGTAACTCCTACAATGAGCAGTTCTTC. This translates into CSAGGNSYNEQFF.

The chain has TRBV5-6 and TRBJ1-1, with unresolved D. This CDR3 contains 13 residues. V was pared by 1 base and J by 4 bases, with 8 bases between. CDR1 is SGHDT and CDR2 is YYEEEE in the germline V gene. CDR3 nucleotide sequence: TGTGCCAGCAGCTTGACCCACGGCACTGAAGCTTTCTTT. It yields the protein CASSLTHGTEAFF.

The chain links TRBV4-1 to TRBJ2-3; D could derive from TRBD1 or TRBD2 (5 bases each). Germline lookup yields CDR1 MGHRA and CDR2 YSYEKL. Between the trimmed V and J ends, which lost 4 bases and 8 bases, there was a span of 13 bases. CDR3 size: 13 residues. The CDR3 reads CASSLGTSGTQYF. CDR3 DNA: TGCGCCAGCAGCCTCGGGACCTCCGGTACGCAGTATTTT.

This clonotype was counted a few times. This rearrangement joins TRBV20-1 to TRBJ2-1, with 13 bases aligning to TRBD2. The V segment lost 0 bases and the J segment 7 bases; nucleotides outside the gene matches: 3. The CDR3 totals 15 residues. CDR1 and CDR2 (germline): DFQATT, SNEGSKA (reference sequence). DNA for the CDR3: TGCAGTGCTAGAGATACACTAGCGGGGGGGAATGAGCAGTTCTTC. Its translation: CSARDTLAGGNEQFF.

This clonotype showed up just a few times. The chain recombines TRBV5-1 with TRBJ1-2, with D possibly matching TRBD1 (5 bases). This CDR3 has 13 amino acids. V lost 2 bases, J lost 6 bases, and 11 bases lay in between. Per the germline V gene, CDR1 is SGHRS and CDR2 is YFSETQ. As DNA, the CDR3 is TGCGCCAGCAGCTTTCCGGGGACGAATGGCTACACCTTC. Amino acid sequence: CASSFPGTNGYTF.

This clonotype was recorded a few times. V usage is TRBV7-6 and J usage is TRBJ1-5, with 9 bases identical to TRBD1. CDR3 length: 16 amino acids. Germline V gene sequence: CDR1 SGHVS, CDR2 FNYEAQ. With V trimmed by 2 bases and J by 5 bases, 7 bases remained unmatched. Here the CDR3 reads CASSLSPRTGDQPQHF. In DNA form, the CDR3 reads TGTGCCAGCAGCTTAAGTCCCCGGACAGGGGATCAGCCCCAGCATTTT.

This clonotype was seen repeatedly, ten times or more. The genes are TRBV5-5 and TRBJ2-1; 8 bases match TRBD2. CDR3 size: 15 residues. V dropped 3 bases and J dropped 6; count of bases not matched to a gene: 8. Per the germline V gene, CDR1 is SGHKS and CDR2 is YYEKEE (reference sequence). The CDR3 is CASSSGGAVGNEQFF. CDR3 bases: TGTGCCAGCAGCTCCGGGGGGGCGGTCGGCAATGAGCAGTTCTTC.

This clonotype has a handful of counts. This chain connects TRBV27 to TRBJ2-5, with D maybe TRBD2 (5 bases). CDR3 length: 14 amino acids. Germline V lookup: CDR1 MNHEY, CDR2 SMNVEV (reference sequence). Trimming removed 4 bases at V and 4 bases at J, with 13 bases between. CDR3 sequence reads: CASSWASGIETQYF. The CDR3 bases are TGTGCCAGCAGTTGGGCCTCGGGAATAGAGACCCAGTACTTC.

The V call is TRBV7-9, the J call TRBJ1-6; 10 nucleotides match TRBD1. Looked up from germline, CDR1 is SEHNR and CDR2 is FQNEAQ (reference sequence). This CDR3 region has 14 residues. Trimming took 5 bases from V and 9 from J; bases not matched to a gene: 4. The CDR3 nucleotides read TGTGCCAGCAGCGCGGGACAGGGGAGTTCACCCCTCCACTTT. It yields the protein CASSAGQGSSPLHF.

The V gene is TRBV20-1, the J gene TRBJ2-2; 8 bases are a match to TRBD1. Germline assignment: CDR1 DFQATT and CDR2 SNEGSKA (reference sequence). Trimming cost V 5 bases and J 6 bases; bases outside gene matches: 2. The CDR3 extends over 12 amino acids. CDR3 sequence: CSAGQGSGELFF. CDR3 sequence (DNA): TGCAGTGCTGGACAGGGATCCGGGGAGCTGTTTTTT.

This clonotype was detected many times. This chain joins TRBV4-1 and TRBJ2-2, with TRBD2 as a possible D gene (6 bases). Trimming removed 1 base at V and 6 bases at J, with 9 bases between. CDR1 is MGHRA, CDR2 YSYEKL, per germline. This CDR3 is 14 amino acids long. CDR3 residues: CASSQAGGPGELFF. CDR3 coding DNA: TGCGCCAGCAGCCAAGCCGGGGGTCCCGGGGAGCTGTTTTTT.